The 2 T cell receptor beta chains reported below all come from one sample, sequenced in a study of Graves' ophthalmopathy and Graves' hyperthyroidism. The sequenced template was RNA, covering the TCR beta CDR3 region. Investigators did first-round RT-PCR with HTBI primers, then second-round multiplex PCR. TCRdb itself ran the multiplex PCR reads through MiXCR, one entry per CDR3 protein. The table has over a million distinct CDR3 sequences, less than 45% seen once; the top ten hold 8.5% to 14%. The sequenced sample consisted of peripheral blood or thyroid tissue (not recorded which). These receptors came from an adult man with Graves' hyperthyroidism.

This clonotype was seen ten or more times. The chain joins TRBV4-3 to TRBJ2-5; 9 nucleotides line up with TRBD2. J lost 1 base, V lost 4 bases, and 7 bases had no gene match. Germline CDR1 LGHNA, CDR2 YSLEER. This CDR3 contains 16 residues. The CDR3 sequence is CASSPMLAGRQETQYF. The CDR3, as DNA: TGCGCCAGCAGCCCGATGCTAGCGGGACGCCAAGAGACCCAGTACTTC.

The chain is built from TRBV29-1 and TRBJ2-5; D might be TRBD1 or TRBD2, each matching 5 bases. This CDR3 is built from 13 residues. The ends were cut back, 8 bases at V and 5 bases at J, with 18 bases in the middle. CDR1 is SQVTM, CDR2 ANQGSEA, per germline. DNA of the CDR3: TGCAGCTCCCGCCGAGGGGTTTGGGAGACCCAGTACTTC. This sequence encodes CSSRRGVWETQYF.